This T cell receptor (beta chain) was sequenced for a study of blood T cell repertoires in COVID-19 (dated by TCRdb to 2020 to 2021). About the full investigation: Samples covering the acute and convalescent phases of COVID-19 were provided by collaborators in the United States, Italy and Spain. The samples were drawn from two sources: the first 160 participants of the ongoing ImmuneRACE study, and over 950 subjects contributed by 6 global collaborators. Subjects who had been exposed to COVID-19, were actively infected with it, or had recovered from it provided the deeply sampled blood TCRbeta repertoires that made up the dataset. The material from the prospective study consisted of cDNA or gDNA derived from T cells, B-cell-depleted T cells, or PBMCs. The repertoires were made available in a free public database intended to serve as a resource for research on the immune response to SARS-CoV-2. Nearly every sample came with metadata listing a de-identified subject ID, COVID-19 status, age in years and sex. HLA class I and class II types, where available, came from metadata supplied by the sample provider rather than from assay-based typing.

The immunoSEQ Assay, a bias-controlled multiplex PCR, was used to amplify TCRbeta CDR3 regions from genomic DNA. The authors' pipeline ran thus. The number of nucleated cells in each sample was estimated by amplification of reference gene primers within the assay. To quantify the absolute abundance of each unique TCRbeta CDR3 rearrangement, sequence reads were collapsed and filtered. For each sample, productive Simpson clonality was calculated as the square root of Simpson's diversity index over productive rearrangements. Drawn from immuneACCESS, this table holds only the in-frame rearrangements with V and J called that TCRdb kept. Clones are partly lost; checked studies trace under half to an unresolved V gene and leave the rest unexplained. That table supplies the V and J calls and clone size; D and trimming were determined from the DNA. The sample table lists 150,000 to 200,000 clones, about nine tenths of them with a count of one. The ten largest clones capture around 3.3% of the sample.

Inclusive of the bounding cysteine and phenylalanine, the CDR3 is 13 residues long. Solely the CDR3 DNA is kept, with 39 bases framed from the first base. V sheds 3 bases and J sheds 7 bases, leaving 12 bases between their ends. Looking up the germline V gene yields CDR1 SGHTA and CDR2 FQGNSA. The collaborating institutions used their own protocols to collect whole blood in K2EDTA tubes. For TCRbeta analysis, collaborators shipped samples in one of three forms: frozen whole blood, isolated PBMCs, or DNA extracted from either of those sample types. Comments on this clone: The antigen this receptor binds is unknown. There are no base qualities to consult, and no much larger clone falls within one base.

General study outcomes and caveats: The quantity of clinical and demographic metadata differed by source and by participant and was supplied without curation.

This TCR was sampled from a man between 65 and 85 years old with acute or convalescent COVID-19. This chain is built from TRBV7-2 and TRBJ2-5; TRBD2 is possibly the D segment (6 matching bases). The sample consisted of peripheral blood. The CDR3 region: CASSFTGTGTQYF. Read as DNA, the sequence is TGTGCCAGCAGCTTTACCGGGACTGGGACCCAGTACTTC.